This record concerns one T cell receptor beta chain sequence. Clones were sequenced by immunoSEQ multiplex PCR, and TCRdb holds only the in-frame ones, with some missing. The sample has approximately 260,000 clones; 90% to 95% are singletons. The sample belongs to a study of blood T cell repertoires in COVID-19. There are 17 residues in the CDR3. The V gene lost 6 bases and the J gene lost 8 bases, with 26 bases spanning the gap. Germline-derived CDR1 and CDR2 are MNHEY and SMNVEV (reference sequence). The receptor was derived from a woman between 18 and 29 years old who had recovered from COVID-19. This rearrangement joins TRBV27 to TRBJ1-5, with D possibly matching TRBD1 (6 bases). Input material: PBMCs or T cells enriched from blood (not recorded which). CDR3 loop: CASRPSNVGRGFEPQHF. The CDR3 coding sequence is TGTGCCAGCAGACCTTCGAACGTAGGCAGGGGATTTGAGCCCCAGCATTTT.